Listed below are T cell receptor beta chains from one sample, sequenced in a study of regulatory T cells in long-lasting Graves disease. TCRdb ran MiXCR on the multiplex PCR reads and lists one entry per CDR3 protein. The sample records over 500,000 distinct CDR3 sequences, around 15% being singletons. These data also featured in a second study, about T cells in Graves' hyperthyroidism and ophthalmopathy.

The sample in question was peripheral blood mononuclear cells (PBMCs), obtained at new diagnosis, from a patient treated with antithyroid drugs. The receptor source for this set is a woman under 40 with Graves disease. CDR3s include the opening cysteine and the closing phenylalanine or tryptophan. A D gene is named only where the DNA matches it firmly. Clone size is not always given. Where it is, it says once, few, many or a class for expanded clones.

J	D	V	length	size	CDR3	DNA
TRBJ2-7	NA	TRBV6-1	12	NA	CASRPQGREQYF	TGTGCCAGCAGGCCACAGGGAAGAGAGCAGTACTTC
TRBJ1-6	NA	TRBV27	11	few	CASSSAGPLHF	TGTGCCAGCAGTTCGGCTGGACCCCTCCACTTT
TRBJ1-4	NA	TRBV7-9	18	NA	CASSLAGGTDGYGEKLFF	TGTGCCAGCAGCTTAGCGGGAGGTACGGATGGGTATGGTGAAAAACTGTTTTTT
TRBJ2-7	NA	TRBV6-1	13	NA	CASSWAGAPEQYF	TGTGCCAGCAGCTGGGCAGGGGCCCCCGAGCAGTACTTC
TRBJ2-1	TRBD2	TRBV19	16	NA	CASHPQPGLAGVEQFF	TGTGCCAGTCATCCTCAACCGGGACTAGCGGGAGTTGAGCAGTTCTTC
TRBJ2-1	NA	TRBV9	17	few	CASSVAQLLSSYNEQFF	TGTGCCAGCAGCGTAGCTCAGTTATTGAGCTCCTACAATGAGCAGTTCTTC
TRBJ2-7	NA	TRBV5-1	16	NA	CATSENQGLSSYEQYF	TGCGCCACCTCGGAAAACCAGGGTCTTAGCTCCTACGAGCAGTACTTC
TRBJ1-6	TRBD1	TRBV20-1	14	few	CSARGAGGRSPLHF	TGCAGTGCTAGAGGGGCAGGGGGTAGATCACCCCTCCACTTT
TRBJ2-5	TRBD1	TRBV20-1	15	many	CSATSLDRVGETQYF	TGCAGTGCTACTTCCCTAGACAGGGTGGGTGAGACCCAGTACTTC
TRBJ2-7	NA	TRBV18	12	NA	CASSPNGYEQYF	TGTGCCAGCTCACCAAACGGGTACGAGCAGTACTTC
TRBJ2-4	TRBD2	TRBV2	21	NA	CASSEARLAGGARVVKNIQYF	TGTGCCAGCAGTGAAGCGCGGCTAGCGGGAGGGGCGCGGGTAGTCAAAAACATTCAGTACTTC
TRBJ1-1	NA	TRBV20-1	16	few	CSARDGGGLRDTEAFF	TGCAGTGCTAGAGATGGCGGGGGCCTCAGGGACACTGAAGCTTTCTTT
TRBJ2-1	NA	TRBV3-1	12	few	CASSRGLTVLFF	TGTGCCAGCAGCCGGGGACTCACCGTTTTGTTCTTC
TRBJ2-3	NA	TRBV12-3/TRBV12-4	11	many	CASSFADTQYF	TGTGCCAGCAGTTTCGCAGATACGCAGTATTTT
TRBJ1-3	NA	TRBV18	16	few	CASSPDVLASGNTIYF	TGTGCCAGCTCACCTGACGTGCTGGCCTCTGGAAACACCATATATTTT
TRBJ2-5	TRBD1	TRBV18	13	many	CASSDRIQETQYF	TGTGCCAGCTCGGACAGGATCCAAGAGACCCAGTACTTC
TRBJ2-5	NA	TRBV6-1	15	many	CASRPTWSPQETQYF	TGTGCCAGCAGGCCCACTTGGTCCCCGCAAGAGACCCAGTACTTC
TRBJ2-1	TRBD2	TRBV7-3	13	few	CASSHGGGNEQFF	TGTGCCAGCAGCCACGGCGGGGGGAATGAGCAGTTCTTC
TRBJ2-1	TRBD1	TRBV13	14	many	CASSGRTGPNEQFF	TGTGCCAGCAGCGGAAGGACAGGGCCCAATGAGCAGTTCTTC
TRBJ2-7	NA	TRBV30	14	few	CAWTYGPVSYEQYF	TGTGCCTGGACCTACGGGCCGGTTAGCTACGAGCAGTACTTC
TRBJ1-1	TRBD1	TRBV20-1	20	NA	CSARDRPAGGIKYVRTEAFF	TGCAGTGCTAGAGATCGGCCGGCAGGGGGCATAAAGTATGTTAGAACTGAAGCTTTCTTT
TRBJ1-6	NA	TRBV28	17	many	CASSLPRGVGANSPLHF	TGTGCCAGCAGTTTGCCAAGGGGAGTAGGGGCTAATTCACCCCTCCACTTT
TRBJ2-7	NA	TRBV29-1	14	NA	CSVSDSTHTYEQYF	TGCAGCGTCTCGGACAGCACCCACACCTACGAGCAGTACTTC
TRBJ1-1	TRBD1	TRBV6-1	14	NA	CASTLGQGDRSAFF	TGTGCCAGCACATTGGGACAGGGGGACCGTTCGGCTTTCTTT
TRBJ2-3	TRBD2	TRBV29-1	13	many	CSVGLAVTDTQYF	TGCAGCGTTGGCCTAGCGGTTACAGATACGCAGTATTTT
TRBJ2-7	NA	TRBV2	13	many	CASFLDRAYEQYF	TGTGCCAGCTTCTTAGACAGAGCCTACGAGCAGTACTTC
TRBJ1-1	NA	TRBV29-1	11	many	CSVARYTEAFF	TGCAGCGTTGCCCGATACACTGAAGCTTTCTTT
TRBJ2-2	TRBD1	TRBV7-3	13	NA	CASSSGGPGELFF	TGTGCCAGCAGCTCAGGGGGCCCCGGGGAGCTGTTTTTT
TRBJ1-1	NA	TRBV5-1	13	many	CASSLTFGTEAFF	TGCGCCAGCAGCTTGACATTTGGTACTGAAGCTTTCTTT
TRBJ1-3	NA	TRBV3-1	16	NA	CASSQDPDSSGNTIYF	TGTGCCAGCAGCCAAGACCCGGACAGCTCTGGAAACACCATATATTTT
TRBJ1-3	TRBD1	TRBV20-1	15	NA	CSTIGTGSFKNTIYF	TGCAGTACGATCGGGACAGGGTCTTTCAAGAACACCATATATTTT
TRBJ2-1	TRBD2	TRBV7-2	15	few	CASSQTSGQYNEQFF	TGTGCCAGCAGTCAAACTAGCGGGCAGTACAATGAGCAGTTCTTC
TRBJ2-3	TRBD2	TRBV5-4	16	NA	CASSLGGRASTDTQYF	TGTGCCAGCAGCTTAGGCGGGAGGGCCTCCACAGATACGCAGTATTTT
TRBJ1-2	TRBD1	TRBV5-1	17	few	CASSLAGTGGAVYGYTF	TGCGCCAGCAGCTTGGCCGGGACAGGGGGCGCTGTCTATGGCTACACCTTC
TRBJ2-1	TRBD2	TRBV10-3	16	NA	CAIRPTSGGGIDEQFF	TGTGCCATCAGGCCGACTAGCGGAGGGGGGATCGATGAGCAGTTCTTC
TRBJ1-5	NA	TRBV19	15	NA	CASSIDRAPNQPQHF	TGTGCCAGTAGTATAGATCGGGCCCCCAATCAGCCCCAGCATTTT
TRBJ1-1	NA	TRBV6-1	15	many	CASNPRDGGKSEAFF	TGTGCGAGCAATCCGAGAGACGGCGGCAAAAGCGAAGCTTTCTTT
TRBJ1-2	NA	TRBV7-9	11	few	CAGDANYGYTF	TGTGCTGGGGACGCTAACTATGGCTACACCTTC
TRBJ1-2	TRBD1	TRBV30	10	few	CAWGTGGYTF	TGTGCCTGGGGGACAGGCGGCTACACCTTC
TRBJ2-1	NA	TRBV6-1	11	NA	CASSEAARQFF	TGTGCCAGCAGTGAAGCGGCGAGGCAGTTCTTC
TRBJ2-3	NA	TRBV7-9	14	few	CASSPHTLTDTQYF	TGTGCCAGCAGCCCCCATACCCTCACAGATACGCAGTATTTT
TRBJ1-4	TRBD1	TRBV20-1	17	few	CSAIEETGEATNEKLFF	TGCAGTGCCATCGAAGAAACAGGGGAAGCAACTAATGAAAAACTGTTTTTT
TRBJ1-1	NA	TRBV11-2	10	many	CASTRTRAFF	TGTGCCAGCACGCGGACGAGGGCTTTCTTT
TRBJ1-5	NA	TRBV12-3/TRBV12-4	17	many	CASSPRQGSYSNQPQHF	TGTGCCAGCAGTCCCAGGCAGGGTTCGTATAGCAATCAGCCCCAGCATTTT
TRBJ1-5	NA	TRBV6-1	17	NA	CASRTTTGGHSNQPQHF	TGTGCCAGCAGGACGACCACGGGGGGGCATAGCAATCAGCCCCAGCATTTT
TRBJ1-2	NA	TRBV10-3	13	many	CAISEGVGRGYTF	TGTGCCATCAGTGAAGGCGTGGGCCGGGGCTACACCTTC
TRBJ2-1	TRBD2	TRBV5-1	17	NA	CASSFRGASGGDNEQFF	TGCGCCAGCAGCTTTAGGGGTGCTAGCGGGGGTGACAATGAGCAGTTCTTC
TRBJ2-3	NA	TRBV4-2	14	few	CASSDQDDTDTQYF	TGTGCCAGCAGCGACCAGGACGACACAGATACGCAGTATTTT
TRBJ2-3	TRBD2	TRBV30	13	few	CARTRTLTDTQYF	TGTGCCCGGACTAGAACTCTCACAGATACGCAGTATTTT
TRBJ1-1	NA	TRBV6-1	15	many	CASSPPPGHGTEAFF	TGTGCCAGCAGTCCTCCACCGGGGCATGGGACTGAAGCTTTCTTT
TRBJ2-1	NA	TRBV3-1	13	few	CASSQGVHDSRFF	TGTGCCAGCAGCCAAGGTGTCCACGACAGCAGGTTCTTC
TRBJ1-1	TRBD1	TRBV12-3/TRBV12-4	14	many	CASRTGDLNTEAFF	TGTGCCAGCAGGACAGGGGACCTGAACACTGAAGCTTTCTTT
TRBJ2-7	NA	TRBV5-4	15	NA	CASSSTSGTKYEQYF	TGTGCCAGCAGCTCCACCTCCGGGACAAAATACGAGCAGTACTTC
TRBJ1-1	NA	TRBV7-2	12	many	CASSLIWTEAFF	TGTGCCAGCAGCTTAATTTGGACTGAAGCTTTCTTT
TRBJ2-1	TRBD2	TRBV15	17	many	CATSRSDNSGVYNEQFF	TGTGCCACCAGCAGGTCCGATAATAGCGGGGTGTACAATGAGCAGTTCTTC
TRBJ2-3	NA	TRBV24-1	14	many	CATSDITSTDTQYF	TGTGCCACCAGTGATATTACTAGCACAGATACGCAGTATTTT
TRBJ2-1	NA	TRBV14	14	NA	CANSPRGRGNEQFF	TGTGCCAACAGCCCTAGGGGTAGGGGAAATGAGCAGTTCTTC
TRBJ2-2	TRBD2	TRBV7-3	18	many	CASSLIPWREENTGELFF	TGTGCCAGCAGCTTAATCCCCTGGCGGGAGGAGAACACCGGGGAGCTGTTTTTT
TRBJ1-5	NA	TRBV30	12	many	CAWSRDGQPQHF	TGTGCCTGGAGCCGGGACGGCCAGCCCCAGCATTTT